Listed below are T cell receptor beta chains from one sample, sequenced in a study of regulatory T cells in long-lasting Graves disease. One entry per CDR3 protein, called by TCRdb with MiXCR from the multiplex PCR reads. The data show about 560,000 distinct CDR3 sequences, with more than 15% seen just once and around 11% held by the top ten. The same sample was also used in a study of T cells in Graves' hyperthyroidism and ophthalmopathy.

The starting material was peripheral blood mononuclear cells (PBMCs), obtained at new diagnosis, from a patient treated with antithyroid drugs. Receptor source: a man aged 18-30 years with Graves disease. Each CDR3 is given with its conserved first and last residue. D genes are given only for firm matches. Rows may omit the clone size; those that give it use once, few, many or a size class.

V gene: TRBV7-9
J gene: TRBJ1-2
D gene: .
clone size: few
CDR3 protein: CASSPPQGWSYGYTF
CDR3 DNA: TGTGCCAGCAGTCCCCCACAGGGTTGGTCCTATGGCTACACCTTC

V gene: TRBV12-3/TRBV12-4
J gene: TRBJ1-5
D gene: .
clone size: .
CDR3 protein: CASSFRRGYQPQHF
CDR3 DNA: TGTGCCAGCAGTTTTCGCCGGGGGTATCAGCCCCAGCATTTT

V gene: TRBV20-1
J gene: TRBJ2-1
D gene: TRBD2
clone size: many
CDR3 protein: CSARYGGNEQFF
CDR3 DNA: TGCAGTGCTAGGTACGGGGGGAATGAGCAGTTCTTC

V gene: TRBV6-1
J gene: TRBJ2-1
D gene: .
clone size: .
CDR3 protein: CASMRDSYNEQFF
CDR3 DNA: TGTGCCAGCATGCGGGACTCCTACAATGAGCAGTTCTTC

V gene: TRBV29-1
J gene: TRBJ2-7
D gene: .
clone size: .
CDR3 protein: CSVEEGASEGLGQYF
CDR3 DNA: TGCAGCGTTGAAGAAGGGGCTAGCGAGGGGTTAGGGCAGTACTTC

V gene: TRBV11-2
J gene: TRBJ2-7
D gene: .
clone size: many
CDR3 protein: CASSLGKDLREQYF
CDR3 DNA: TGTGCCAGCAGCTTAGGGAAAGACCTGAGGGAGCAGTACTTC

V gene: TRBV13
J gene: TRBJ2-7
D gene: .
clone size: many
CDR3 protein: CASSLGAGKYEQYF
CDR3 DNA: TGTGCCAGCAGCTTAGGCGCAGGGAAATACGAGCAGTACTTC

V gene: TRBV27
J gene: TRBJ2-1
D gene: TRBD1
clone size: few
CDR3 protein: CATRTGANEQFF
CDR3 DNA: TGTGCCACCCGGACAGGGGCAAATGAGCAGTTCTTC

V gene: TRBV3-1
J gene: TRBJ2-7
D gene: TRBD2
clone size: .
CDR3 protein: CASSHSGGYEQYF
CDR3 DNA: TGTGCCAGCAGCCATTCGGGGGGCTACGAGCAGTACTTC

V gene: TRBV5-1
J gene: TRBJ1-6
D gene: TRBD1
clone size: .
CDR3 protein: CASSLYGTADNSPLHF
CDR3 DNA: TGCGCCAGCAGCTTGTATGGGACAGCCGATAATTCACCCCTCCACTTT

V gene: TRBV20-1
J gene: TRBJ1-1
D gene: .
clone size: few
CDR3 protein: CSALRDNTEAFF
CDR3 DNA: TGCAGTGCTTTGAGGGATAACACTGAAGCTTTCTTT

V gene: TRBV5-4
J gene: TRBJ2-2
D gene: .
clone size: .
CDR3 protein: CASSPTGGGGRATGELFF
CDR3 DNA: TGTGCCAGCAGCCCGACAGGGGGCGGCGGGAGGGCCACCGGGGAGCTGTTTTTT

V gene: TRBV3-1
J gene: TRBJ2-1
D gene: TRBD2
clone size: few
CDR3 protein: CASSHKGLAGAHSYNEQFF
CDR3 DNA: TGTGCCAGCAGCCACAAAGGACTAGCGGGAGCGCATTCCTACAATGAGCAGTTCTTC

V gene: TRBV6-9
J gene: TRBJ1-2
D gene: .
clone size: .
CDR3 protein: CASSYSVDNYGYTF
CDR3 DNA: TGTGCCAGCAGTTACTCTGTGGATAACTATGGCTACACCTTC

V gene: TRBV29-1
J gene: TRBJ2-7
D gene: .
clone size: many
CDR3 protein: CSVEDATTYEQYF
CDR3 DNA: TGCAGCGTTGAAGATGCGACCACCTACGAGCAGTACTTC

V gene: TRBV3-1
J gene: TRBJ1-2
D gene: .
clone size: many
CDR3 protein: CASSQAYGYTF
CDR3 DNA: TGTGCCAGCAGCCAAGCGTATGGCTACACCTTC

V gene: TRBV27
J gene: TRBJ2-3
D gene: .
clone size: .
CDR3 protein: CASRRPQTSTDTQYF
CDR3 DNA: TGTGCCAGCAGGCGCCCTCAGACTAGCACAGATACGCAGTATTTT

V gene: TRBV25-1
J gene: TRBJ2-7
D gene: .
clone size: many
CDR3 protein: CASSDRLYEQYF
CDR3 DNA: TGTGCCAGCAGTGACCGACTCTACGAGCAGTACTTC

V gene: TRBV2
J gene: TRBJ2-7
D gene: .
clone size: many
CDR3 protein: CASSTERGSYEQYF
CDR3 DNA: TGTGCCAGCAGTACAGAGAGGGGATCCTACGAGCAGTACTTC

V gene: TRBV14
J gene: TRBJ1-2
D gene: .
clone size: .
CDR3 protein: CASSQVGGYTF
CDR3 DNA: TGTGCCAGCAGCCAAGTCGGGGGCTACACCTTC

V gene: TRBV29-1
J gene: TRBJ2-1
D gene: .
clone size: many
CDR3 protein: CSVLTQRQTYNEQFF
CDR3 DNA: TGCAGCGTCCTCACCCAGCGACAGACCTACAATGAGCAGTTCTTC

V gene: TRBV20-1
J gene: TRBJ2-2
D gene: TRBD1
clone size: few
CDR3 protein: CSATRRTGDTGELFF
CDR3 DNA: TGCAGTGCCACCCGACGGACAGGGGACACCGGGGAGCTGTTTTTT

V gene: TRBV13
J gene: TRBJ2-2
D gene: TRBD2
clone size: few
CDR3 protein: CASSSASGSDTGELFF
CDR3 DNA: TGTGCCAGCAGCTCCGCTAGCGGGAGCGACACCGGGGAGCTGTTTTTT

V gene: TRBV6-5
J gene: TRBJ1-2
D gene: TRBD1
clone size: few
CDR3 protein: CASSYGTAVGIGYGYTF
CDR3 DNA: TGTGCCAGCAGTTACGGGACAGCGGTCGGTATTGGCTATGGCTACACCTTC

V gene: TRBV3-1
J gene: TRBJ2-3
D gene: .
clone size: few
CDR3 protein: CVSSQATAGGDTQYF
CDR3 DNA: TGTGTCAGCAGCCAAGCTACGGCTGGTGGGGATACGCAGTATTTT

V gene: TRBV27
J gene: TRBJ2-7
D gene: TRBD1
clone size: .
CDR3 protein: CASSLSPKTGRYEQYF
CDR3 DNA: TGTGCCAGCAGTTTATCCCCCAAGACAGGGCGCTACGAGCAGTACTTC

V gene: TRBV28
J gene: TRBJ1-4
D gene: .
clone size: many
CDR3 protein: CASNGLRGLPGEKLFF
CDR3 DNA: TGTGCCAGCAACGGACTGAGGGGACTACCGGGTGAAAAACTGTTTTTT

V gene: TRBV20-1
J gene: TRBJ1-1
D gene: .
clone size: few
CDR3 protein: CSARDLSPAPQEAFF
CDR3 DNA: TGCAGTGCTAGAGATCTTTCGCCCGCGCCCCAAGAAGCTTTCTTT

V gene: TRBV20-1
J gene: TRBJ1-5
D gene: .
clone size: .
CDR3 protein: CSVEEANQPQHF
CDR3 DNA: TGCAGTGTAGAAGAGGCAAATCAGCCCCAGCATTTT

V gene: TRBV5-1
J gene: TRBJ1-1
D gene: .
clone size: many
CDR3 protein: CASSLVASRRTEAFF
CDR3 DNA: TGCGCCAGCAGCTTGGTGGCGTCACGTAGGACTGAAGCTTTCTTT

V gene: TRBV30
J gene: TRBJ2-7
D gene: .
clone size: .
CDR3 protein: CAWSVGAGDYEQYF
CDR3 DNA: TGTGCCTGGAGTGTAGGTGCAGGGGACTACGAGCAGTACTTC

V gene: TRBV6-4
J gene: TRBJ2-1
D gene: TRBD1
clone size: few
CDR3 protein: CASSLTGQGNNEQFF
CDR3 DNA: TGTGCCAGCAGCCTAACGGGACAGGGGAACAATGAGCAGTTCTTC

V gene: TRBV29-1
J gene: TRBJ1-2
D gene: TRBD1
clone size: once
CDR3 protein: CSVEVAQGAGDYGYTF
CDR3 DNA: TGCAGCGTTGAAGTCGCCCAGGGGGCGGGGGACTATGGCTACACCTTC

V gene: TRBV3-1
J gene: TRBJ2-5
D gene: .
clone size: many
CDR3 protein: CASSQDRGTASTETQYF
CDR3 DNA: TGTGCCAGCAGCCAAGACCGCGGGACGGCCTCGACGGAGACCCAGTACTTC

V gene: TRBV20-1
J gene: TRBJ1-6
D gene: TRBD1
clone size: few
CDR3 protein: CSARAPPGQGREGSYNSPLHF
CDR3 DNA: TGCAGTGCTAGAGCCCCTCCGGGACAGGGAAGGGAGGGCTCCTATAATTCACCCCTCCACTTT

V gene: TRBV27
J gene: TRBJ2-4
D gene: .
clone size: few
CDR3 protein: CASKALAAKNIQYF
CDR3 DNA: TGTGCCAGCAAAGCCCTCGCGGCCAAAAACATTCAGTACTTC

V gene: TRBV5-1
J gene: TRBJ2-1
D gene: TRBD2
clone size: many
CDR3 protein: CASSPGLAGGSYNEQFF
CDR3 DNA: TGCGCCAGCAGCCCGGGACTAGCGGGAGGCTCCTACAATGAGCAGTTCTTC

V gene: TRBV5-1
J gene: TRBJ2-7
D gene: .
clone size: many
CDR3 protein: CASSLDEGAYEQYF
CDR3 DNA: TGCGCCAGCAGCTTGGATGAAGGGGCCTACGAGCAGTACTTC

V gene: TRBV3-1
J gene: TRBJ2-1
D gene: .
clone size: .
CDR3 protein: CASSQIRGSYNEQFF
CDR3 DNA: TGTGCCAGCAGCCAAATACGGGGCTCCTACAATGAGCAGTTCTTC

V gene: TRBV2
J gene: TRBJ2-7
D gene: .
clone size: many
CDR3 protein: CASTIDQGTPLGEQYF
CDR3 DNA: TGTGCCAGCACCATCGACCAAGGGACACCTCTGGGGGAGCAGTACTTC

V gene: TRBV7-9
J gene: TRBJ1-2
D gene: .
clone size: once
CDR3 protein: CASSLITQGTVNYGYTF
CDR3 DNA: TGTGCCAGCAGCTTGATTACACAGGGCACGGTGAACTATGGCTACACCTTC

V gene: TRBV12-5
J gene: TRBJ2-7
D gene: TRBD1
clone size: few
CDR3 protein: CASGLGIPGQGTLFGPYEQYF
CDR3 DNA: TGTGCTAGTGGTTTGGGCATACCGGGACAGGGGACTCTCTTTGGTCCCTACGAGCAGTACTTC

V gene: TRBV15
J gene: TRBJ2-2
D gene: .
clone size: .
CDR3 protein: CATSRAGLAGAGELFF
CDR3 DNA: TGTGCCACCAGCAGGGCCGGCCTAGCAGGCGCCGGGGAGCTGTTTTTT

V gene: TRBV12-3/TRBV12-4
J gene: TRBJ2-3
D gene: TRBD2
clone size: many
CDR3 protein: CASTARGADTDTQYF
CDR3 DNA: TGTGCCAGCACGGCGCGGGGGGCCGACACAGATACGCAGTATTTT

V gene: TRBV7-9
J gene: TRBJ2-2
D gene: .
clone size: .
CDR3 protein: CASSLALGDTGELFF
CDR3 DNA: TGTGCCAGCAGCTTAGCGCTGGGGGATACCGGGGAGCTGTTTTTT

V gene: TRBV4-1
J gene: TRBJ2-7
D gene: .
clone size: .
CDR3 protein: CASSQLGGGPYEQYF
CDR3 DNA: TGCGCCAGCAGCCAACTCGGGGGCGGGCCCTACGAGCAGTACTTC

V gene: TRBV9
J gene: TRBJ2-6
D gene: TRBD1
clone size: .
CDR3 protein: CASSFLDRAPSGANVLTF
CDR3 DNA: TGTGCCAGCAGCTTTTTGGACAGGGCCCCCTCTGGGGCCAACGTCCTGACTTTC

V gene: TRBV7-9
J gene: TRBJ1-1
D gene: .
clone size: many
CDR3 protein: CASSLANAGEAFF
CDR3 DNA: TGTGCCAGCAGCTTAGCGAATGCGGGTGAAGCTTTCTTT

V gene: TRBV11-2
J gene: TRBJ2-7
D gene: .
clone size: many
CDR3 protein: CASSLLRGPTYEQYF
CDR3 DNA: TGTGCCAGCAGCTTACTGAGGGGCCCAACCTACGAGCAGTACTTC

V gene: TRBV7-9
J gene: TRBJ2-7
D gene: .
clone size: many
CDR3 protein: CASSLAYHEQYF
CDR3 DNA: TGTGCCAGCAGCTTAGCTTACCACGAGCAGTACTTC

V gene: TRBV12-3/TRBV12-4
J gene: TRBJ2-7
D gene: .
clone size: .
CDR3 protein: CASREQHHPYEQYF
CDR3 DNA: TGTGCCAGCAGGGAACAGCACCACCCCTACGAGCAGTACTTC

V gene: TRBV7-3
J gene: TRBJ2-7
D gene: TRBD2
clone size: .
CDR3 protein: CASSVLAGGPYEQYF
CDR3 DNA: TGTGCCAGCAGCGTCCTAGCGGGAGGACCCTACGAGCAGTACTTC

V gene: TRBV20-1
J gene: TRBJ2-1
D gene: TRBD2
clone size: many
CDR3 protein: CSAGRAVLNEQFF
CDR3 DNA: TGCAGTGCTGGGAGGGCCGTTCTCAATGAGCAGTTCTTC

V gene: TRBV9
J gene: TRBJ1-5
D gene: TRBD1
clone size: .
CDR3 protein: CASSPHRGPQPQHF
CDR3 DNA: TGTGCCAGCAGCCCGCACAGGGGACCTCAGCCCCAGCATTTT

V gene: TRBV30
J gene: TRBJ1-1
D gene: .
clone size: many
CDR3 protein: CAWSGGRWAFF
CDR3 DNA: TGTGCCTGGAGTGGCGGCCGTTGGGCTTTCTTT

V gene: TRBV20-1
J gene: TRBJ1-2
D gene: .
clone size: many
CDR3 protein: CSASQPPHYGYTF
CDR3 DNA: TGCAGTGCTAGTCAACCGCCCCACTATGGCTACACCTTC